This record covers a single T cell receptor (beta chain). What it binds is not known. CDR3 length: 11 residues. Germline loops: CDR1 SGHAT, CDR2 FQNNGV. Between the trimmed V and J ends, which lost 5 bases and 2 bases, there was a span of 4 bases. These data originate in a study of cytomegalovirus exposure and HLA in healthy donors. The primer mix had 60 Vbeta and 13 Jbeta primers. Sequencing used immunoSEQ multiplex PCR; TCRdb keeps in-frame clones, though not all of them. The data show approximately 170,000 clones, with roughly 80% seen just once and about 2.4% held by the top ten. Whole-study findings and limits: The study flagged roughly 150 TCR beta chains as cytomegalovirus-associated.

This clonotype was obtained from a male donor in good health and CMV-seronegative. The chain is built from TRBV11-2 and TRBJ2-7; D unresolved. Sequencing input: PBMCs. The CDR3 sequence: CASSHTYEQYF. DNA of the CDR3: TGTGCCAGCAGCCACACCTACGAGCAGTACTTC. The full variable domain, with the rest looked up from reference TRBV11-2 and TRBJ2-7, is EAGVAQSPRYKIIEKRQSVAFWCNPISGHATLYWYQQILGQGPKLLIQFQNNGVVDDSQLPKDRFSAERLKGVDSTLKIQPAKLEDSAVYLCASSHTYEQYFGPGTRLTVT.